This TCR beta chain was sequenced for a study of T cells in localized non-small cell lung cancer. Study conclusions and caveats: Of the tissues analyzed, uninvolved adjacent lung showed maximal T cell clonality, greater than tumor. An association was observed between higher blood T cell density and longer overall survival. Sequence data derive from only one tumor region, so heterogeneity remains possible. Detection in adjacent lung was observed for a median around 59 of the top 100 tumor clones.

Method: immunoSEQ multiplex PCR; TCRdb's copy keeps in-frame clones and lacks some. The sample contains about 30,000 clones, 85% to 95% of which appear only once. V was clipped by 1 base and J by 5 bases; unmatched bases: 5. From germline, CDR1 is LNHDA and CDR2 SQIVND (reference sequence). This CDR3 comprises 15 residues. Comment on this clone: Its antigen is unknown.

This TCR was recovered from a woman between 35 and 70 years old with stage I lung adenocarcinoma. This material consisted of peripheral blood, taken before any cancer treatment. This rearrangement joins TRBV19 to TRBJ1-1; the match to TRBD1 covers 9 bases. The CDR3 protein is CASSIVGQGYTEAFF. In DNA form, the CDR3 reads TGTGCCAGTAGTATAGTGGGACAGGGTTATACTGAAGCTTTCTTT.